Presented here are 22 T cell receptor beta chains from one specimen sequenced in a study of T cell responses to AZD1222 COVID-19 vaccine. TCRdb's copy holds only in-frame clones and misses some; the assay was immunoSEQ multiplex PCR. The sample consists of 130,000 or so clones, roughly 90% of them appearing once. This specimen was peripheral blood, taken on day 0 of AZD1222 vaccination. The source is an adult in good health.

The chain links TRBV6-6 to TRBJ2-1; D may be TRBD1 (6 bases). V lost 2 bases to trimming and J lost 3 bases, with 11 bases between them. The CDR3 loop spans 15 amino acids. The germline V gene encodes CDR1 MNHNY and CDR2 SVGAGI (reference sequence). In DNA, the CDR3 is TGTGCCAGCAGTTACGGGGGCGGCATCTACAATGAGCAGTTCTTC. Its translation: CASSYGGGIYNEQFF.

The chain joins TRBV19 to TRBJ1-4; D gene uncertain. This CDR3 contains 13 residues. V gave up 6 bases and J gave up 8 bases, with 13 bases separating them. CDR1 and CDR2 (germline): LNHDA, SQIVND (reference sequence). The CDR3 bases are TGTGCCAGTAGAGTGAAAGTTCCCGAAAAACTGTTTTTT. This codes for CASRVKVPEKLFF.

This rearrangement joins TRBV19 to TRBJ2-1, with 9 positions matching TRBD1. Germline V gene data show CDR1 as LNHDA and CDR2 as SQIVND (reference sequence). This CDR3 is built from 14 residues. With V trimmed by 6 bases and J by 4 bases, 4 bases remained unmatched. CDR3 DNA sequence: TGTGCCAGTAGCCGGGACAGGGTATACAATGAGCAGTTCTTC. Amino acid sequence: CASSRDRVYNEQFF.

The chain recombines TRBV19 with TRBJ2-2, with TRBD1 as a possible D gene (5 bases). Germline V gene lookup returns CDR1 LNHDA and CDR2 SQIVND (reference sequence). CDR3 length: 17 amino acids. V shed 3 bases and J shed 5 bases, with 19 bases lying between them. In DNA form, the CDR3 reads TGTGCCAGTAGTATCTTCATCTGGCAGGGTGGTACCGGGGAGCTGTTTTTT. This codes for CASSIFIWQGGTGELFF. Using reference TRBV19 and TRBJ2-2 for the parts outside the CDR3, the full variable domain is DGGITQSPKYLFRKEGQNVTLSCEQNLNHDAMYWYRQDPGQGLRLIYYSQIVNDFQKGDIAEGYSVSREKKESFPLTVTSAQKNPTAFYLCASSIFIWQGGTGELFFGEGSRLTVL.

This rearrangement joins TRBV18 to TRBJ2-7; 12 positions match TRBD2. Losses at the gene ends were 4 bases for V and 4 bases for J; bases not matched to a gene: 11. This CDR3 spans 17 amino acids. CDR1 KGHSH and CDR2 LQKENI come from the germline V gene. The CDR3 DNA sequence: TGTGCCAGCTCACTTACCTCCCGACTAGCGGGAGCATACGAGCAGTACTTC. Translated, it gives CASSLTSRLAGAYEQYF.

This chain links TRBV5-1 with TRBJ2-3; tentative D call: TRBD1 (5 bases). Germline V gene data show CDR1 as SGHRS and CDR2 as YFSETQ. This CDR3 has 15 amino acids. V gave up 2 bases and J gave up 5 bases, with 15 bases separating them. CDR3 loop: CASSLVAGMVDTQYF. For the CDR3, the DNA is TGCGCCAGCAGCTTAGTGGCAGGGATGGTAGATACGCAGTATTTT.

V gene TRBV5-8 combines with J gene TRBJ2-3; unclear D gene. Germline V gives CDR1 SGHTS, CDR2 YDEGEE. Trimming shortened V by 3 bases and J by 2 bases, and 13 bases separated the two germline ends. The CDR3 consists of 15 residues. CDR3 in amino acids: CASSSKVTDTDTQYF. The DNA for the CDR3 is TGTGCCAGCAGCTCGAAGGTAACAGACACAGATACGCAGTATTTT.

V usage is TRBV10-1 and J usage is TRBJ1-4, with D tentatively TRBD1 (5 bases). Deletions cut 7 bases from V and 8 bases from J, with 17 bases between. The CDR3 spans 14 residues. The V gene's germline CDR1 is WNHNN and CDR2 SYGVQD (reference sequence). The DNA of the CDR3 is TGCGCCAGCATGCCTGGAGGGGCGGGAGAAAAACTGTTTTTT. Its protein product is CASMPGGAGEKLFF.

As DNA, the CDR3 is TGTGCCTGCGTACCTTTTGGCAGGTACGACGAGCAGTACTTC. As protein: CACVPFGRYDEQYF. V is TRBV30 and J is TRBJ2-7; D is unclear. The CDR3 extends over 14 amino acids. The germline V gene has CDR1 GTSNPN and CDR2 SVGIG (reference sequence). Trimming pared 6 bases from V and 5 bases from J, leaving 20 bases between.

The V call is TRBV4-2, the J call TRBJ1-4, with 7 bases that match TRBD1. Germline lookup yields CDR1 LGHNA and CDR2 YNFKEQ. V was pared by 1 base and J by 3 bases, with 2 bases of the junction left unmatched. The CDR3 is 15 residues long. CDR3 DNA sequence: TGTGCCAGCAGCCAAGTAGGGACAGCTAATGAAAAACTGTTTTTT. Translated, it gives CASSQVGTANEKLFF.

This chain joins TRBV7-2 and TRBJ2-1; D is perhaps TRBD2 (7 bases). The CDR3 loop spans 13 amino acids. Germline V CDR1 and CDR2: SGHTA, FQGNSA. V was pared by 4 bases and J by 12 bases, with 16 bases between. The CDR3 nucleotides read TGTGCCAGCAGCTCGAGAGGGGGGGTAGGGCAGTTCTTC. Encoded protein: CASSSRGGVGQFF.

V gene TRBV7-9 combines with J gene TRBJ2-1; 12 bases match TRBD2. CDR1 is SEHNR and CDR2 is FQNEAQ in the germline V gene (reference sequence). V trimming: 3 bases; J trimming: 9 bases; junction bases outside the gene matches: 9. This CDR3 is built from 16 residues. CDR3 in DNA: TGTGCCAGCAGCTTTACATTGACTAGCGGGGGACCTGAGCAGTTCTTC. Translating it yields CASSFTLTSGGPEQFF.

V is TRBV6-6 and J is TRBJ2-5, with 8 bases matching TRBD2. The J segment lost 5 bases and the V segment lost 7 bases, leaving 6 bases of the junction unmatched. Germline V gene sequence: CDR1 MNHNY, CDR2 SVGAGI (reference sequence). The CDR3 sequence is 13 residues long. The DNA of the CDR3 is TGTGCCAGCAAAATGACTAGCGCCGAGACCCAGTACTTC. This translates into CASKMTSAETQYF.

The rearrangement uses TRBV28 and TRBJ1-1; D not certain. The germline V gene has CDR1 MDHEN and CDR2 SYDVKM. This CDR3 spans 14 amino acids. The V end was cut by 2 bases, the J end by 2 bases, with 9 bases between. The CDR3 reads CASSLIGRNTEAFF. CDR3 sequence (DNA): TGTGCCAGCAGTTTAATAGGTCGAAACACTGAAGCTTTCTTT.

The rearrangement uses TRBV9 and TRBJ2-3, with D perhaps matching TRBD1 (6 bases). This CDR3 is 14 amino acids long. Germline-derived CDR1 and CDR2 are SGDLS and YYNGEE. V was clipped by 4 bases and J by 3 bases, with 12 bases between them. The CDR3 nucleotides are TGTGCCAGCAGCACCCAACAGGGAACAGATACGCAGTATTTT. Its protein is CASSTQQGTDTQYF.

CDR3 in DNA: TGTGCCAGTAGCTACGGGACAGATAGCAATCAGCCCCAGCATTTT. It specifies CASSYGTDSNQPQHF. The chain has TRBV19 and TRBJ1-5; TRBD1 matches 7 bases. Per germline, CDR1 LNHDA and CDR2 SQIVND (reference sequence). With V trimmed by 6 bases and J by 0 bases, 5 bases remained unmatched. The CDR3 length is 15 residues.

This clone was seen a single time. The CDR3 is CASSLAAGLTLGYTF. The CDR3 region has the DNA TGCGCCAGCAGCTTGGCGGCAGGCCTCACCCTAGGCTACACCTTC. This sequence joins TRBV5-1 and TRBJ1-2, with unresolved D. V lost 0 bases and J 8 bases, leaving 17 bases between the germline ends. The germline V gene has CDR1 SGHRS and CDR2 YFSETQ. The CDR3 runs 15 residues.

With respect to this clone: The junction does not match germline at one end; this may be a read error. The rearrangement uses TRBV7-9 and TRBJ1-4; D is possibly TRBD1 (6 bases). Germline-derived CDR1 and CDR2 are SEHNR and FQNEAQ (reference sequence). CDR3 length equals 11 residues. In nucleotides, the CDR3 is TGTGCCAGCAGCCTGGGGGGCCCACCTGCTTTT. It encodes CASSLGGPPAF.

This sequence joins TRBV7-9 and TRBJ1-2; D not certain. Germline assignment: CDR1 SEHNR and CDR2 FQNEAQ (reference sequence). The CDR3 length is 15 residues. V lost 2 bases and J 5 bases, leaving 15 bases between the germline ends. The CDR3 loop is CASSLLIGPGYGYTF. CDR3 nucleotides: TGTGCCAGCAGCTTATTGATAGGACCCGGGTATGGCTACACCTTC.

The V and J genes are TRBV27 and TRBJ2-1; the D is unclear. Germline V gene sequence: CDR1 MNHEY, CDR2 SMNVEV (reference sequence). The V and J ends lost 5 bases and 0 bases respectively, with 11 bases between them. The CDR3 covers 15 residues. The CDR3 nucleotides are TGTGCCAGCAGTCGGGTGGAGCCCTCCTACAATGAGCAGTTCTTC. Its protein product is CASSRVEPSYNEQFF.

This chain links TRBV7-8 with TRBJ2-1; D gene uncertain. This CDR3 is built from 15 residues. The V and J ends lost 5 bases and 0 bases respectively, with 11 bases between them. In germline, CDR1 is SGHVS, CDR2 FQNEAQ. The CDR3 region has the DNA TGTGCCAGCAGCCCTCGAAGGATCTCCTACAATGAGCAGTTCTTC. Translation: CASSPRRISYNEQFF. The entire variable domain, with the rest obtained from reference TRBV7-8 and TRBJ2-1, is as follows: GAGVSQSPRYKVAKRGQDVALRCDPISGHVSLFWYQQALGQGPEFLTYFQNEAQLDKSGLPSDRFFAERPEGSVSTLKIQRTQQEDSAVYLCASSPRRISYNEQFFGPGTRLTVL.

The chain recombines TRBV5-4 with TRBJ1-2; 8 bases line up with TRBD1. J gave up 3 bases and V 0 bases, and 10 bases lay outside the gene matches. Germline CDR1 reads SGHNT; CDR2 reads YYREEE (reference sequence). The CDR3 loop spans 17 amino acids. DNA of the CDR3: TGTGCCAGCAGCTTGGGGGGCGCTGGACAGGGCGACTATGGCTACACCTTC. Translation gives CASSLGGAGQGDYGYTF. The full variable domain, completed using reference TRBV5-4 and TRBJ1-2, is ETGVTQSPTHLIKTRGQQVTLRCSSQSGHNTVSWYQQALGQGPQFIFQYYREEENGRGNFPPRFSGLQFPNYSSELNVNALELDDSALYLCASSLGGAGQGDYGYTFGSGTRLTVV.